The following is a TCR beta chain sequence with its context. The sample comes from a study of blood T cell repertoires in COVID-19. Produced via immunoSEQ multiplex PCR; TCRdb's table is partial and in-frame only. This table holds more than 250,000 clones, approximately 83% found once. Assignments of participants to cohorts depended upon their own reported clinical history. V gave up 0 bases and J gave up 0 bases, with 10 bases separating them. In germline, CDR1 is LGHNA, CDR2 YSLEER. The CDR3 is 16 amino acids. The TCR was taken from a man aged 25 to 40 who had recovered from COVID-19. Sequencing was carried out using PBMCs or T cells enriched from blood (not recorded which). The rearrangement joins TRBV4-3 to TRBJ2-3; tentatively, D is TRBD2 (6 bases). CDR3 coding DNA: TGCGCCAGCAGCCAAGACGTAGCGGCTAGCACAGATACGCAGTATTTT. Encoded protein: CASSQDVAASTDTQYF.